Listed here is a single TCR beta chain. The sample is drawn from a study of blood T cell repertoires in COVID-19. Overall study: The cDNA or gDNA used as material had been derived from T cells, B-cell-depleted T cells, or PBMCs.

The CDR3 covers 14 residues. Germline loops: CDR1 SEHNR, CDR2 FQNEAQ (reference sequence). Trimming removed 5 bases at V and 8 bases at J, with 15 bases between. Clones were sequenced by immunoSEQ multiplex PCR, and TCRdb holds only the in-frame ones, with some missing. Here the sample spans fewer than 65,000 clones, 85% to 90% being singletons. V gene TRBV7-9 combines with J gene TRBJ1-4; D might be TRBD1 (6 bases). The receptor comes from an older woman with COVID-19, enrolled during active disease. What was sequenced was peripheral blood. The CDR3 here is CASSLDSGFEKLFF. The CDR3 DNA reads as TGTGCCAGCAGCCTGGACAGTGGTTTCGAAAAACTGTTTTTT.